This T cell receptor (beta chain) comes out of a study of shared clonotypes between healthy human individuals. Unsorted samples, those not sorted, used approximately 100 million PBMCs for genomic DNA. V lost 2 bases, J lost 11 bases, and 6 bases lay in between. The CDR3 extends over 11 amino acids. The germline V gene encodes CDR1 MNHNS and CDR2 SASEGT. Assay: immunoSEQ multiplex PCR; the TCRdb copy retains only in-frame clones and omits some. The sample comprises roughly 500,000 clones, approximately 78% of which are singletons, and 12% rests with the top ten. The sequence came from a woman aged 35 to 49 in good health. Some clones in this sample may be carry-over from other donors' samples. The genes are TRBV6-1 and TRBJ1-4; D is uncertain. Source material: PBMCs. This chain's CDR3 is CASSESVKLFF. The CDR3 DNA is TGTGCCAGCAGTGAATCGGTGAAACTGTTTTTT.